The present T cell receptor (beta chain) was sequenced within a study of T-cell memory formation after mild COVID-19 (dated by TCRdb to 2020 to 2023). Turning to the overall study: TCR sequence clusters from the two donors were largely donor specific. In a couple of donors, T-cell clones that expanded and contracted after mild COVID-19 were tracked by sequencing TCRalpha and TCRbeta repertoires over time. The cohort comprised two young, previously healthy adult volunteers, one female and one male. The paper's findings and limits, for the study overall: Balanced CD4/CD8 phenotypes were observed for clones contracting from day 15 to 85, whereas a bias towards CD4+ was observed for a second wave of clones expanding from day 15 to 37. SARS-CoV-2 specificity of the second-wave clones peaking on day 37 was not confirmed. The study included only a couple of mild cases, and larger cohorts that include severe cases with pre-infection samples were judged to be necessary. Some responding clones were detected in pre-infection memory, which suggested that pre-existing cross-reactive memory T cells had joined the SARS-CoV-2 response. Contracting CD4+ clones were located mainly in the CM and EM memory subsets, whereas CD8+ clones were found to be enriched in EMRA.

In this sample, this clonotype turned up a few times. Its antigen target is currently unknown. Qualities for individual bases were not recorded, and no much larger clone is one base off. Between the V and J ends, shortened by 1 base and 9 bases respectively, the junction contains 12 bases. The CDR1 and CDR2 encoded by the germline V gene are SGHTA and FQGNSA. The CDR3 holds 13 amino acids from the cysteine to the phenylalanine. Only the CDR3 DNA is retained, 39 bases long and in frame from the first base. The sequencing machine was an Illumina NovaSeq 6000. Using 5'RACE with constant-segment primers, TCRalpha and TCRbeta cDNA libraries were constructed, with sample barcodes and unique molecular identifiers added in the process. Trizol reagent was used to extract RNA from every sample. Libraries were amplified in two PCR steps, with a second sample barcode and Illumina TruSeq adapters added in the second step. Sequencing of libraries was performed on an Illumina NovaSeq with 2 x 150 bp paired-end reads. On the study's bioinformatics: Reads were demultiplexed and collapsed into UMI-guided consensus sequences with migec v1.2.7. With mixcr v2.1.11, UMI consensuses were aligned to TRA and TRB V and J templates and assembled into clonotypes. A clonotype was counted as expanded or contracted only if both edgeR and NoisET called the change significant, with noise models trained on biological replicates. edgeR calls used a false discovery rate-adjusted p below 0.01 and a log2 fold-change threshold of 1. PCA with hierarchical clustering of max-normalized trajectories of the 1000 most abundant clonotypes was used as exploratory dynamics analysis. Separately sequenced CD4+ and CD8+ repertoires were used to assign the CD4 or CD8 phenotype of responding clones. TCRdb reprocessed the public reads (quality trimming at Q25 with fastp, clone calling with MiXCR) and kept in-frame beta chains. Here each entry gathers all rows of one CDR3 protein and keeps the most common genes and DNA. In this record, the V and J calls reflect TCRdb's handling and not the investigators' own analysis. The sample table shows about 210,000 distinct CDR3 sequences, and around 26% are seen once. 10% to 12% of the sample lies in the top ten.

Ficoll-Paque density gradient centrifugation was the method used to isolate PBMCs. The clonotype was recovered from an adult woman who had mild COVID-19 (a few samples of this study predate the infection). The sample titles of this study are shuffled in the database, so cell type and time point are left out; the donor was told from shared clones. Rearrangement joined TRBV7-2 to TRBJ1-1, with the D segment identity uncertain. Sequencing was carried out using PBMCs or a T cell subset sorted from them (not recorded which). The CDR3 reads as follows: CASSLVGSSKAFF. The sequenced DNA: TGTGCCAGCAGCTTAGTTGGCAGCTCTAAAGCTTTCTTT.